Below, 23 T cell receptor beta chains from the same sample are listed, as sequenced in a study of identifying expanded T cells in peripheral blood. Using immunoSEQ multiplex PCR, the repertoire was profiled, and TCRdb retains in-frame clones only, with some absent. There are some 80,000 clones in the sample; about 87% occur only once, and approximately 7% lies in the top ten. The sample taken for sequencing was blood. All receptors come from a person aged 18 to 75 in good health.

J is TRBJ2-1 and V is TRBV5-4; no clear D. Germline assignment: CDR1 SGHNT and CDR2 YYREEE (reference sequence). Trimming shortened V by 2 bases and J by 3 bases, and 3 bases separated the two germline ends. There are 12 residues in the CDR3. In DNA form, the CDR3 reads TGTGCCAGCAGCTTTGACTACAATGAGCAGTTCTTC. Its protein is CASSFDYNEQFF.

This chain connects TRBV30 to TRBJ1-3; no clear D gene. Germline-derived CDR1 and CDR2 are GTSNPN and SVGIG (reference sequence). V was clipped by 3 bases and J by 1 base, with 1 base between them. The CDR3 contains 11 residues. The CDR3 region has the DNA TGTGCCTGGAGGTCTGGAAACACCATATATTTT. Translating gives CAWRSGNTIYF.

CDR3 loop: CASDTRGAQHF. Written as DNA, the CDR3 is TGTGCCAGCGATACACGGGGAGCCCAGCATTTT. This sequence joins TRBV6-1 and TRBJ1-5; D gene ambiguous. The CDR3 spans 11 residues. V shed 8 bases and J shed 11 bases, with 13 bases lying between them. Germline values: CDR1 MNHNS, CDR2 SASEGT.

The V call is TRBV7-9, the J call TRBJ2-1; the D gene is possibly TRBD1 (5 bases). V was cut by 5 bases and J by 4 bases, with 12 bases left in between. Germline loops: CDR1 SEHNR, CDR2 FQNEAQ (reference sequence). The CDR3 spans 14 residues. The CDR3 sequence is CASSQGLQYNEQFF. The DNA of the CDR3 is TGTGCCAGCAGCCAGGGATTACAATACAATGAGCAGTTCTTC.

The chain links TRBV19 to TRBJ1-6; 10 nucleotides align to TRBD1. The germline CDR1 and CDR2 sequences are LNHDA and SQIVND (reference sequence). The CDR3 runs 14 residues. V dropped 10 bases and J dropped 7; count of bases not matched to a gene: 7. The CDR3 here is CATASGQGNSPLHF. In nucleotides, the CDR3 is TGTGCCACCGCATCGGGACAGGGGAATTCACCCCTCCACTTT.

The rearrangement uses TRBV5-1 and TRBJ2-7; TRBD1 matches 7 bases. Trimming at V came to 4 bases and at J to 2 bases, leaving 9 bases not matched to a gene. Germline V gives CDR1 SGHRS, CDR2 YFSETQ. This CDR3 is 15 amino acids long. CDR3 DNA: TGCGCCAGCAGCCGAACCGGGACAGCTACCTACGAGCAGTACTTC. Amino acid sequence: CASSRTGTATYEQYF.

The J gene is TRBJ2-7, the V gene TRBV5-1; 11 bases are shared with TRBD1. CDR3 length: 16 amino acids. V lost 4 bases, J lost 4 bases, and 10 bases stayed unmatched. The V gene's germline CDR1 is SGHRS and CDR2 YFSETQ. CDR3 residues: CASSLGQGAGTYEQYF. CDR3 coding DNA: TGCGCCAGCAGCCTCGGACAGGGGGCAGGAACGTACGAGCAGTACTTC.

The chain links TRBV19 to TRBJ1-2; weak D call: TRBD1 (5 bases). The CDR3 sequence is 11 residues long. CDR1 is LNHDA, CDR2 SQIVND, per germline (reference sequence). The V end was cut by 7 bases, the J end by 7 bases, with 10 bases between. The CDR3 here is CASKVGLGYTF. Written as DNA, the CDR3 is TGTGCCAGTAAGGTGGGGCTTGGCTACACCTTC.

The genes are TRBV9 and TRBJ2-7, with D possibly being TRBD2 (6 bases). V lost 2 bases and J 7 bases, leaving 13 bases between the germline ends. The CDR3 sequence is 13 residues long. Per the germline V gene, CDR1 is SGDLS and CDR2 is YYNGEE. The CDR3 protein is CASSVFTAGEQYF. As DNA, the CDR3 is TGTGCCAGCAGCGTTTTTACGGCGGGGGAGCAGTACTTC. Looking up the rest from reference TRBV9 and TRBJ2-7 gives the full variable domain: DSGVTQTPKHLITATGQRVTLRCSPRSGDLSVYWYQQSLDQGLQFLIQYYNGEERAKGNILERFSAQQFPDLHSELNLSSLELGDSALYFCASSVFTAGEQYFGPGTRLTVT.

This clone was seen once. This sequence joins TRBV14 and TRBJ2-7; a possible D gene is TRBD2 (6 bases). Germline V gene data show CDR1 as SGHDN and CDR2 as FVKESK. V shed 2 bases and J shed 0 bases, with 11 bases lying between them. The CDR3 length is 15 residues. DNA for the CDR3: TGTGCCAGCAGCCAAACTCCGGGAGTCTCCTACGAGCAGTACTTC. This translates into CASSQTPGVSYEQYF.

The gene calls are TRBV25-1 and TRBJ1-5; tentative D call: TRBD1 (6 bases). There are 15 residues in the CDR3. The V gene's germline CDR1 is MGHDK and CDR2 SYGVNS. V lost 5 bases and J lost 2, with 13 bases in between. CDR3 nucleotide sequence: TGTGCCAGCAGTTATGCAGGGGAGGGCAATCAGCCCCAGCATTTT. This translates into CASSYAGEGNQPQHF.

This clone showed up just a few times. The chain couples TRBV2 to TRBJ1-5; 8 bases match TRBD1. The CDR3 contains 15 residues. CDR1 and CDR2 from the germline V gene are SNHLY and FYNNEI. V shed 6 bases and J 2 bases; nucleotides not matched to a gene: 6. DNA for the CDR3: TGTGCCAGCAGCCTGACAGGGGTCGGCAATCAGCCCCAGCATTTT. Translation: CASSLTGVGNQPQHF.

The chain links TRBV30 to TRBJ1-2; no firm D call. Germline values: CDR1 GTSNPN, CDR2 SVGIG (reference sequence). Trimming cost V 2 bases and J 8 bases, with 9 bases left between them. This CDR3 comprises 11 residues. The CDR3 DNA follows: TGTGCCTGGAGTAGGAGTCGAGGCTACACCTTC. This sequence encodes CAWSRSRGYTF.

This sequence joins TRBV9 and TRBJ1-1; weak D call: TRBD1 (5 bases). Trimming stripped 3 bases from V and 7 bases from J, with 13 bases between. The CDR3 covers 13 residues. CDR1 is SGDLS, CDR2 YYNGEE, per germline. CDR3 nucleotides: TGTGCCAGCAGCGGGGAGGGGCATAGTGAAGCTTTCTTT. Encoded protein: CASSGEGHSEAFF.

This sequence joins TRBV9 and TRBJ1-1; TRBD1 aligns across 8 bases. Germline-derived CDR1 and CDR2 are SGDLS and YYNGEE. The CDR3 length is 17 residues. After removal of 4 bases from V and 4 bases from J, the junction contained 15 bases not matched to a gene. This CDR3 is CASSPRVSATGATEAFF. For the CDR3, the DNA is TGTGCCAGCAGCCCGAGGGTGTCAGCGACAGGGGCCACTGAAGCTTTCTTT.

The gene calls are TRBV7-2 and TRBJ2-7; 8 bases align to TRBD1. CDR1 SGHTA and CDR2 FQGNSA come from the germline V gene. This CDR3 is 15 amino acids long. J was trimmed by 5 bases and V by 5 bases; bases with no gene match: 11. CDR3 DNA sequence: TGTGCCAGCAGCACCAGACAGGGGCTTTATCACGAGCAGTACTTC. Its translation is CASSTRQGLYHEQYF.

As to this clone: Compared with germline, one end of the junction differs, possibly owing to a read error. The chain has TRBV7-2 and TRBJ2-3; 12 nucleotides match TRBD2. The V gene's germline CDR1 is SGHTA and CDR2 FQGNSA. This CDR3 region has 14 residues. The CDR3 loop is CASSLAKTSGRFLW. CDR3 sequence (DNA): TGTGCCAGCAGCTTAGCTAAGACTAGCGGGAGATTTTTGTGG.

The rearrangement joins TRBV4-2 to TRBJ1-2; D is possibly TRBD1 (5 bases). The CDR3 has 15 amino acids. With 0 bases removed from V and 7 bases from J, the gap between germline ends came to 15 bases. Germline CDR1 is LGHNA and CDR2 is YNFKEQ. CDR3 coding DNA: TGTGCCAGCAGCCAAGATCATCGGGGGGAGACTGGCTACACCTTC. It codes for CASSQDHRGETGYTF.

The chain recombines TRBV19 with TRBJ2-6, with unresolved D. V dropped 5 bases and J dropped 2 bases, with 10 bases sitting between them. CDR1 and CDR2 (germline): LNHDA, SQIVND (reference sequence). This CDR3 is 15 amino acids long. CDR3 bases: TGTGCCAGTAGTTTCCCGTTACCTGGGGCCAACGTCCTGACTTTC. Its protein is CASSFPLPGANVLTF.

The chain couples TRBV7-9 to TRBJ2-1, with TRBD2 identical over 7 bases. Germline CDR1 SEHNR, CDR2 FQNEAQ (reference sequence). Trimming cost V 8 bases and J 6 bases; bases outside gene matches: 10. The CDR3 is made up of 14 amino acids. This CDR3 is CASGSGLEANEQFF. The DNA of the CDR3 is TGTGCCAGCGGCTCAGGACTAGAAGCCAATGAGCAGTTCTTC.

The chain carries TRBV7-2 and TRBJ1-2; unclear D gene. Germline CDR1 and CDR2: SGHTA and FQGNSA. The CDR3 spans 13 residues. Trimming shortened V by 5 bases and J by 2 bases, and 9 bases separated the two germline ends. In DNA form, the CDR3 reads TGTGCCAGCAGCCAGACACCCAACTATGGCTACACCTTC. Its protein product is CASSQTPNYGYTF.

The V and J genes are TRBV4-2 and TRBJ1-5; the D gene is possibly TRBD1 (5 bases). Trimming removed 1 base from V and 9 bases from J, with 16 bases in between. The germline V gene has CDR1 LGHNA and CDR2 YNFKEQ. CDR3 length equals 15 residues. The CDR3 DNA reads TGTGCCAGCAGCCAAGGGCAGGGCCTACCGGGGCCCCAGCATTTT. It yields the protein CASSQGQGLPGPQHF.

The rearrangement links TRBV5-1 to TRBJ2-3; D gene unclear. V was clipped by 2 bases and J by 0 bases, with 10 bases between them. Germline V lookup: CDR1 SGHRS, CDR2 YFSETQ. The CDR3 spans 15 residues. The DNA of the CDR3 is TGCGCCAGCAGCTTCTTTGGACCTAGCACAGATACGCAGTATTTT. Translation: CASSFFGPSTDTQYF. The full variable domain, with the rest looked up from reference TRBV5-1 and TRBJ2-3, is KAGVTQTPRYLIKTRGQQVTLSCSPISGHRSVSWYQQTPGQGLQFLFEYFSETQRNKGNFPGRFSGRQFSNSRSEMNVSTLELGDSALYLCASSFFGPSTDTQYFGPGTRLTVL.